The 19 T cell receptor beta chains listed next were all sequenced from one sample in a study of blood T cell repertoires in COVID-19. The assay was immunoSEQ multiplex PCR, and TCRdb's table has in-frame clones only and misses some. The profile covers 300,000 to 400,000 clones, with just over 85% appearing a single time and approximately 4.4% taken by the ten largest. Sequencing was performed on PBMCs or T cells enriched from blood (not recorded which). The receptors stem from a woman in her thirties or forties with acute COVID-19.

This CDR3 reads CASSQGSTGAYEQYF. In nucleotides, the CDR3 is TGCGCCAGCAGCCAAGGATCGACAGGCGCCTACGAGCAGTACTTC. This chain connects TRBV4-3 to TRBJ2-7, with D possibly matching TRBD1 (6 bases). This CDR3 is 15 amino acids long. V dropped 1 base and J dropped 2 bases, with 12 bases sitting between them. CDR1 is LGHNA, CDR2 YSLEER, per germline.

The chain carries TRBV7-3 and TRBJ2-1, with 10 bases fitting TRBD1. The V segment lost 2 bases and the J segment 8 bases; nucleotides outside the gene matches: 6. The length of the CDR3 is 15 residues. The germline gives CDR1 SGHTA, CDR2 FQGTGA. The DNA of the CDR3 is TGTGCCAGCAGCTTATCCCCGGGACAGGGGTATGAGCAGTTCTTC. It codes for CASSLSPGQGYEQFF.

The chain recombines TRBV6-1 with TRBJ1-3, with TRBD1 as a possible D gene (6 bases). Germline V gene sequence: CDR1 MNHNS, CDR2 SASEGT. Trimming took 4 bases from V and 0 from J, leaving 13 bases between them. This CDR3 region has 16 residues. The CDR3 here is CASSGTEYHSGNTIYF. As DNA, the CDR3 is TGTGCCAGCAGTGGGACAGAGTACCACTCTGGAAACACCATATATTTT.

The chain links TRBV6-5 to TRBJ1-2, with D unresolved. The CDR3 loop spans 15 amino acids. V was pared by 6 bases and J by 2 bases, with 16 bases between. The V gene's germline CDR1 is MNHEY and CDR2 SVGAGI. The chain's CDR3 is CASSPRLRLNYGYTF. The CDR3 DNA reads TGTGCCAGCAGCCCCCGGTTGAGATTGAACTATGGCTACACCTTC.

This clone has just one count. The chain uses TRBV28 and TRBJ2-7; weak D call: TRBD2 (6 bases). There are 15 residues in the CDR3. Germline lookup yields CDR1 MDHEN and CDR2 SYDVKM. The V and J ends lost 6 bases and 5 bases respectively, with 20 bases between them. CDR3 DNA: TGTGCCAGCAGCTCGGGACTTAGGGCTTACCACGAGCAGTACTTC. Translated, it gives CASSSGLRAYHEQYF.

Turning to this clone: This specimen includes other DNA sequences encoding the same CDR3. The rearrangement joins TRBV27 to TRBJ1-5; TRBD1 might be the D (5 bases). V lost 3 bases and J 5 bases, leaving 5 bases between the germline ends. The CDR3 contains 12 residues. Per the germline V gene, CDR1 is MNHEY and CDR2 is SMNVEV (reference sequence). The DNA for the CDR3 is TGTGCCAGCAGTTTCAGGGATCAGCCCCAGCATTTT. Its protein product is CASSFRDQPQHF.

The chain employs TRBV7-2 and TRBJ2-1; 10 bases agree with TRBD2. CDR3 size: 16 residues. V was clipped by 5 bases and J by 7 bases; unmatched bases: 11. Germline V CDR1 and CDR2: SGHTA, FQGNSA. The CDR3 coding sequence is TGTGCCAGCAGCCTTAGCAGCGGGGGGGCCTGGAATGAGCAGTTCTTC. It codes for CASSLSSGGAWNEQFF.

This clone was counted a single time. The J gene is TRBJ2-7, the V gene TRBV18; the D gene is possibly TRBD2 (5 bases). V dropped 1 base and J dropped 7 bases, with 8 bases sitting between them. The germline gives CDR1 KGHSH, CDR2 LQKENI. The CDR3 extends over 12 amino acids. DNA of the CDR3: TGTGCCAGCTCACCACTTTCGGGGGAGCAGTACTTC. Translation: CASSPLSGEQYF. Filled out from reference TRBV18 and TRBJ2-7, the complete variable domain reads NAGVMQNPRHLVRRRGQEARLRCSPMKGHSHVYWYRQLPEEGLKFMVYLQKENIIDESGMPKERFSAEFPKEGPSILRIQQVVRGDSAAYFCASSPLSGEQYFGPGTRLTVT.

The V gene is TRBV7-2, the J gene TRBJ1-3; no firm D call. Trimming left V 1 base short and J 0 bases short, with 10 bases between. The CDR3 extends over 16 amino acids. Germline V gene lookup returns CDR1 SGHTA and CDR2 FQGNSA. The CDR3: CASSLVGEGSGNTIYF. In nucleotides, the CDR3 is TGTGCCAGCAGCTTAGTTGGGGAGGGCTCTGGAAACACCATATATTTT.

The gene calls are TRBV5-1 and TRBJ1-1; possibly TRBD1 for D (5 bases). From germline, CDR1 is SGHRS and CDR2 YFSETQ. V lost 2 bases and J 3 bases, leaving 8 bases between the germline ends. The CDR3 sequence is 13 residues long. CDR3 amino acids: CASSFRVDTEAFF. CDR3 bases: TGCGCCAGCAGCTTCAGGGTAGACACTGAAGCTTTCTTT.

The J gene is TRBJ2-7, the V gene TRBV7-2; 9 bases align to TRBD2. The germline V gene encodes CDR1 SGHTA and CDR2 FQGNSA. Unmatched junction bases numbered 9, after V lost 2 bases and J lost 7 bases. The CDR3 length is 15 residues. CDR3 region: CASSLRGQRGVEQYF. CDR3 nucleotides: TGTGCCAGCAGCTTAAGGGGGCAGCGGGGGGTGGAGCAGTACTTC.

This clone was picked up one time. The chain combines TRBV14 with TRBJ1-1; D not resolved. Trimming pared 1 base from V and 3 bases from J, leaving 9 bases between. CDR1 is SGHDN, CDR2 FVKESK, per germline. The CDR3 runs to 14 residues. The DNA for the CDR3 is TGTGCCAGCAGCCAAGTTGGCCGATACACTGAAGCTTTCTTT. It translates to CASSQVGRYTEAFF.

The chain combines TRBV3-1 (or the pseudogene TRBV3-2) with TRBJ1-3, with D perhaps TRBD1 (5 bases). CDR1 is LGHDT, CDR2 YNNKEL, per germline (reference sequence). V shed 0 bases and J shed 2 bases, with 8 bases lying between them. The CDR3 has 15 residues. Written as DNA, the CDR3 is TGTGCCAGCAGCCAAGACGGGGGGGCTGGAAACACCATATATTTT. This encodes CASSQDGGAGNTIYF.

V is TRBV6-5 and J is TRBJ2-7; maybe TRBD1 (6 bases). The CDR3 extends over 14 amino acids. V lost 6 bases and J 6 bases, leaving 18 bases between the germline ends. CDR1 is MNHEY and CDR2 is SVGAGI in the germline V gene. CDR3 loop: CASSLTGPYGEQYF. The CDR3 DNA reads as TGTGCCAGCAGCCTCACAGGGCCTTATGGCGAGCAGTACTTC.

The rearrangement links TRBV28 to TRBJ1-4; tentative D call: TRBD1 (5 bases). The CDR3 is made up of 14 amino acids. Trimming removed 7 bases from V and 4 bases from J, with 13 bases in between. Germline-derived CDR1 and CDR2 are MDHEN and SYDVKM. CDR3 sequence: CASNWVGDNEKLFF. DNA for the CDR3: TGTGCCAGCAATTGGGTAGGGGATAATGAAAAACTGTTTTTT.

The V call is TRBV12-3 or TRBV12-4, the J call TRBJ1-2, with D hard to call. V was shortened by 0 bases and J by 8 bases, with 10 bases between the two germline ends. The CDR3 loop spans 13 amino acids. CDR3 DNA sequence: TGTGCCAGCAGTTTAGCGTCAGACGGGGGCTACACCTTC. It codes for CASSLASDGGYTF.

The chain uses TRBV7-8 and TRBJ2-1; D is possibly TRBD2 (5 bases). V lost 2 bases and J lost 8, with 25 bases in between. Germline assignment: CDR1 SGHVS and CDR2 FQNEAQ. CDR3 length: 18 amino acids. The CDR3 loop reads CASSLRVAGAIERDEQFF. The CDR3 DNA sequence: TGTGCCAGCAGCTTACGAGTGGCGGGCGCGATAGAACGGGATGAGCAGTTCTTC.

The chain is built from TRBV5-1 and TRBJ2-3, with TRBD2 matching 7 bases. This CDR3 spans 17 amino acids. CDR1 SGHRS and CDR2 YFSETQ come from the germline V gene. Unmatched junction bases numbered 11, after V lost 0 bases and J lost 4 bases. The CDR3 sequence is CASSLAVAGAGSDTQYF. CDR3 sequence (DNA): TGCGCCAGCAGCTTGGCGGTGGCGGGAGCGGGATCAGATACGCAGTATTTT.

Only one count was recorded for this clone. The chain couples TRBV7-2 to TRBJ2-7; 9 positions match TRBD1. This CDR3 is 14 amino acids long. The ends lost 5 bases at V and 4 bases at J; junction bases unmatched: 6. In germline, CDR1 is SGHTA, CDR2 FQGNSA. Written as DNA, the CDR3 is TGTGCCAGCAGCCTAGGACAGGGGAGATACGAGCAGTACTTC. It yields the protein CASSLGQGRYEQYF.